This T cell receptor beta chain was documented in a study of tumor T cells in aggressive B-cell lymphoma. TCRdb's copy holds only in-frame clones and misses some; the assay was immunoSEQ multiplex PCR. Here the sample spans roughly 9,900 clones, about 82% being singletons. This receptor was taken from an adult with diffuse large B cell lymphoma. Material: tumor tissue.

The CDR3 here is CASSLGRTGSGRNTGQYF. DNA of the CDR3: TGTGCCAGCAGCTTAGGGCGTACGGGTAGCGGAAGGAATACGGGGCAGTACTTC. The V call is TRBV7-9, the J call TRBJ2-7; D is possibly TRBD2 (6 bases). Germline loops: CDR1 SEHNR, CDR2 FQNEAQ (reference sequence). The CDR3 consists of 18 residues. Trimming removed 1 base at V and 9 bases at J, with 28 bases between.